This is a list of T cell receptor beta chains from one sample in a study of blood T cell repertoires in COVID-19. The method was immunoSEQ multiplex PCR; TCRdb's version includes in-frame clones alone and lacks a portion of them. The sample includes more than 60,000 clones, roughly 86% of them seen just once. Sequences were obtained from peripheral blood. The receptors were gathered from a man between 60 and 75 years old with acute or convalescent COVID-19. Each CDR3 is given with its conserved first and last residue. D genes are given only for firm matches. Not every row has a clone size; where given, it reads once, few, many or a size class.

V	length	J	D	size	DNA	CDR3
TRBV25-1	16	TRBJ1-2	TRBD1	-	TGTGCCACCACGGGGACAGGGTCATACGGGATCTATGGCTACACCTTC	CATTGTGSYGIYGYTF
TRBV27	15	TRBJ2-3	TRBD2	-	TGTGCCAGCAGTTTACGACTAGCGGACCGGGATACGCAGTATTTT	CASSLRLADRDTQYF
TRBV30	13	TRBJ1-4	-	-	TGTGCCTGGAATGGACAGCTTAATGAAAAACTGTTTTTT	CAWNGQLNEKLFF
TRBV29-1	13	TRBJ1-4	TRBD1	-	TGCAGCGTCCTAGGGGGCTACGCGGAAAAACTGTTTTTT	CSVLGGYAEKLFF
TRBV3-1/TRBV3-2	17	TRBJ2-2	-	-	TGTGCCAGCAGCCACCCCGATCAGGGGAAGGACACCGGGGAGCTGTTTTTT	CASSHPDQGKDTGELFF
TRBV4-2	14	TRBJ1-6	-	-	TGTGCCAGCAGCCAAGAACTCCGAGAGTCACCCCTCCACTTT	CASSQELRESPLHF
TRBV29-1	13	TRBJ1-2	-	-	TGCAGCGTTGTAACCGGGACACGGGAAGGCTACACCTTC	CSVVTGTREGYTF
TRBV10-1	14	TRBJ2-7	-	-	TGCGCCAGCAGTGGGGGGACAAAACCCTACGAGCAGTACTTC	CASSGGTKPYEQYF
TRBV28	14	TRBJ1-1	-	once	TGTGCCAGCAGTCGAAGCTTGGAGTTGACTGAAGCTTTCTTT	CASSRSLELTEAFF
TRBV18	14	TRBJ1-5	-	-	TGTGCCAGCTCACCACGGGCCGACAATCAGCCCCAGCATTTT	CASSPRADNQPQHF
TRBV30	12	TRBJ1-3	-	-	TGTGCCTGGAGTGTACTTCAGGGTACCATATATTTT	CAWSVLQGTIYF
TRBV19	16	TRBJ1-6	TRBD1	once	TGTGCCAGTAACCCGGGACAGAGCTCCTATAATTCACCCCTCCACTTT	CASNPGQSSYNSPLHF
TRBV24-1	16	TRBJ1-5	TRBD1	-	TGTGCCACCAGTGATTCCGGGACAGGGGCGGGCCAGCCCCAGCATTTT	CATSDSGTGAGQPQHF
TRBV9	13	TRBJ1-1	-	-	TGTGCCAGCAGCAAAACAGTGAACACTGAAGCTTTCTTT	CASSKTVNTEAFF
TRBV12-5	15	TRBJ2-7	-	-	TGTGCTAGTGGTTTGGTACAGGGCCTTTCCTACGAGCAGTACTTC	CASGLVQGLSYEQYF
TRBV29-1	14	TRBJ1-2	-	-	TGCAGCGTTCCATCGAGACAGTCTAACTATGGCTACACCTTC	CSVPSRQSNYGYTF